The entry below gives a single T cell receptor beta chain sequence along with its context. The data stem from a study of control samples from healthy donors and cancer patients. Profiled with immunoSEQ multiplex PCR; TCRdb holds only in-frame clones, not every one. This table has some 220,000 clones, just under 95% appearing once. The V gene end was trimmed by 4 bases and the J gene end by 2 bases; junction bases not matched to a gene: 2. Germline CDR1 and CDR2: LNHDA and SQIVND (reference sequence). CDR3 length: 14 residues. This receptor was taken from a middle-aged man in good health. The chain employs TRBV19 and TRBJ2-7; 10 bases match TRBD1. The specimen was blood. The CDR3 DNA follows: TGTGCCAGTAGTACCGGGACAGGGGCCTACGAGCAGTACTTC. Translated, it gives CASSTGTGAYEQYF.